These T cell receptor beta chains were read from a single sample in a study. One entry per CDR3 protein results from TCRdb running MiXCR on the RT-PCR reads. This sample yields about 680,000 distinct CDR3 sequences, of which about 14% are seen a single time; 3% to 4.5% belongs to the top ten. The sequenced sample consisted of memory CD4+ T cells from blood. The receptor set was obtained from a female donor in good health, serving as a healthy control. The CDR3 runs from the conserved cysteine through the conserved F or W. Each record gives: J gene, V gene, D gene, clone size, CDR3 DNA, CDR3 protein. The D gene is left open where the match is weak. Part of the rows lack a size; the others show once, few, many or a class for expanded clones.

TRBJ2-5 | TRBV7-3 | TRBD2 | - | TGTGCCAGCAGCCCCAACGGGGGGGCAGAGACCCAGTACTTC | CASSPNGGAETQYF
TRBJ2-5 | TRBV7-3 | - | few | TGTGCCAGCAGCTCTAATCAGGCAGGCCATGGGGAGACCCAGTACTTC | CASSSNQAGHGETQYF
TRBJ2-1 | TRBV4-2 | - | few | TGTGCCAGCAGCCAAGGAATAGGGTCATACAATGAGCAGTTCTTC | CASSQGIGSYNEQFF
TRBJ2-5 | TRBV5-4 | TRBD2 | few | TGTGCCAGCAGCTTGGGTAGCGGGAGTGAGACCCAGTACTTC | CASSLGSGSETQYF
TRBJ2-1 | TRBV6-2/TRBV6-3 | - | - | TGTGCCAGCAGTTCCCTCCGGGCCATCTATTCCTACAATGAGCAGTTCTTC | CASSSLRAIYSYNEQFF
TRBJ2-1 | TRBV5-8 | - | - | TGTGCCAGCAGCTATGGACGGACCACTAACTATGAGCAGTTCTTC | CASSYGRTTNYEQFF
TRBJ1-2 | TRBV23-1 | - | - | TGCGCCAGCAGCCCTATGTACTATGGCTACACCTTC | CASSPMYYGYTF
TRBJ2-2 | TRBV6-5 | - | few | TGTGCCAGCAGTTACCTCTCGGACTTACCCACCGGGGAGCTGTTTTTT | CASSYLSDLPTGELFF
TRBJ1-2 | TRBV28 | - | few | TGTGCCAGCAGTGGGGACGGTTATGGCTACACCTTC | CASSGDGYGYTF
TRBJ2-1 | TRBV18 | TRBD1 | - | TGTGCCAGCTCACTCGGGACAGGGGGAATCAATGAGCAGTTCTTC | CASSLGTGGINEQFF
TRBJ1-2 | TRBV27 | - | few | TGTGCCAGCAGTTCGGAGCAGGGAATTAGCTACACCTTC | CASSSEQGISYTF
TRBJ2-1 | TRBV7-2 | TRBD2 | few | TGTGCCAGCGCCGGGACTAGCGGGAGGAATGAGCAGTTCTTC | CASAGTSGRNEQFF
TRBJ1-1 | TRBV6-1 | - | many | TGTGCCAGCAGTCAAGACAGGTACACTGAAGCTTTCTTT | CASSQDRYTEAFF
TRBJ2-3 | TRBV20-1 | TRBD1 | - | TGCAGTGCTAGGGGACAGGGGTCTACGGATACGCAGTATTTT | CSARGQGSTDTQYF
TRBJ1-2 | TRBV7-2 | - | many | TGTGCCAGCAGCTTCGCGGGGGCCTCTAACTATGGCTACACCTTC | CASSFAGASNYGYTF
TRBJ1-6 | TRBV12-3/TRBV12-4 | - | many | TGTGCCATAAAAGACAGGTTGGGGTCACCCCTCCACTTT | CAIKDRLGSPLHF
TRBJ2-5 | TRBV27 | TRBD1 | few | TGTGCCAGCAGTTGGGACAGGGAGGGGACCCAGTACTTC | CASSWDREGTQYF
TRBJ1-2 | TRBV28 | - | - | TGTGCCATCACAGGGATCTATGGCTACACCTTC | CAITGIYGYTF
TRBJ2-3 | TRBV5-6 | TRBD2 | few | TGTGCCAGCAGCTTGGAAACTAGCGGGAGTGGCACAGATACGCAGTATTTT | CASSLETSGSGTDTQYF
TRBJ2-1 | TRBV20-1 | TRBD2 | - | TGCAGTGCTAGAATGGGACTAGGCTACAATGAGCAGTTCTTC | CSARMGLGYNEQFF
TRBJ2-5 | TRBV7-7 | - | few | TGTGCCAGCAGCCCAGGGCCCCTCCAAGAGACCCAGTACTTC | CASSPGPLQETQYF
TRBJ2-7 | TRBV7-2 | - | few | TGTGCCAGCAGCTTACGGAAAGCCGCTTACGAGCAGTACTTC | CASSLRKAAYEQYF
TRBJ1-3 | TRBV13 | - | - | TGTGCCAGCAGCTTACTCCAGGGGACTCGCTCTGGAAACACCATATATTTT | CASSLLQGTRSGNTIYF
TRBJ2-7 | TRBV21-1 | - | - | TGTGCCAGCAGCAAAGCGACTCTCCTAGCGGGAGGGACACCCTACGAGCTGTACTTC | CASSKATLLAGGTPYELYF
TRBJ1-1 | TRBV5-1 | TRBD1 | - | TGCGCCAGCAGCTCGGGACAGGGGGGGACGGCTGAAGCTTTCTTT | CASSSGQGGTAEAFF
TRBJ2-7 | TRBV29-1 | - | many | TGCAGCGTCACGGGGGCAGCCACCTACGAGCAGTACTTC | CSVTGAATYEQYF
TRBJ2-3 | TRBV5-1 | TRBD2 | many | TGCGCCAGCAAACTGGTGGCGGGAGACCCTCGGGATACGCAGTATTTT | CASKLVAGDPRDTQYF
TRBJ2-1 | TRBV5-1 | TRBD1 | many | TGCGCCAGCAGCATGGACCCGGGACAGCCCTACAATGAGCAGTTCTTC | CASSMDPGQPYNEQFF
TRBJ2-2 | TRBV5-1 | TRBD1 | many | TGCGCCAGCACCAGACAGGGGAACACCGGGGAGCTGTTTTTT | CASTRQGNTGELFF
TRBJ1-2 | TRBV7-9 | - | - | TGTGCCAGCAGCTTGTCACAACAGGGTGACTACACCTTC | CASSLSQQGDYTF
TRBJ1-1 | TRBV18 | TRBD1 | - | TGTGCCAGCTCACTCACAGACAGGGCCACTGAAGCTTTCTTT | CASSLTDRATEAFF
TRBJ2-4 | TRBV20-1 | TRBD2 | - | TGCAGTGCTACCGCGACTAGCGGGAGCTTTAACATTCAGTACTTC | CSATATSGSFNIQYF
TRBJ2-1 | TRBV29-1 | TRBD2 | few | TGCAGCTGTGGTAGCGGGAAAGGCAGCAGGTACAATGAGCAGTTCTTC | CSCGSGKGSRYNEQFF
TRBJ2-1 | TRBV20-1 | - | many | TGCAGTGCTAGAGATCAACACCGGGACACCTTACTTGGGGGCTCCTACAATGAGCAGTTCTTC | CSARDQHRDTLLGGSYNEQFF
TRBJ2-4 | TRBV27 | - | few | TGTGCCAGCAGTCCTTTAGACAGGAGACTAGCCAAAAACATTCAGTACTTC | CASSPLDRRLAKNIQYF
TRBJ2-3 | TRBV29-1 | TRBD1 | many | TGCAGCGTTGGCCAGGGGGCTGGAGATACGCAGTATTTT | CSVGQGAGDTQYF
TRBJ2-7 | TRBV7-2 | TRBD1 | - | TGTGCCAGCAGCGTGACAACAGGGGTCGAGCAGTACTTC | CASSVTTGVEQYF
TRBJ1-2 | TRBV7-2 | - | - | TGTGCCAGCAATGTGGGTAGTGGCTACACCTTC | CASNVGSGYTF
TRBJ2-1 | TRBV12-3/TRBV12-4 | - | many | TGTGCCAGCAGCACTCAACAGGGATGGAATGAGCAGTTCTTC | CASSTQQGWNEQFF
TRBJ2-1 | TRBV3-1 | - | - | TGTGCCAGCAGCCCTCGGGGTCCGGTCGGCTATGAGCAGTTCTTC | CASSPRGPVGYEQFF
TRBJ2-1 | TRBV30 | - | few | TGTGCCTGGAGTTTCACACACCATGAGCAGTTCTTC | CAWSFTHHEQFF
TRBJ2-5 | TRBV6-2/TRBV6-3 | - | many | TGTGCCAGCACCTATGGGAACGTCCCACTCGAGACCCAGTACTTC | CASTYGNVPLETQYF
TRBJ1-6 | TRBV12-3/TRBV12-4 | TRBD1 | - | TGTGCCAGCAGTGAAACAGGGGTAGTTGGTAATTCACCCCTCCACTTT | CASSETGVVGNSPLHF
TRBJ1-1 | TRBV7-6 | - | few | TGTGCCAGCAGCTACGGGGAGAGCACTGAAGCTTTCTTT | CASSYGESTEAFF
TRBJ2-4 | TRBV7-2 | - | many | TGTGCCAGCAGCTTGGGACACCCGGGGGACATTCAGTACTTC | CASSLGHPGDIQYF